The clone carrying this TCR beta chain occurred many times. The antigen remains undetermined. Time point defined: patch test 1, 2 weeks after DPC sensitization. Treatment of the sample: therapeutic diphenylcyclopropenone sensitization with weekly scalp DPC. MiXCR, run by TCRdb on the RACE reads, gives a single entry per CDR3 protein. The data hold 80,000 or so distinct CDR3 sequences, with roughly a tenth observed a single time. The sample is drawn from a study of human T cells and chemical hapten exposure. The wider study: Mainly, slight library volume differences in the pool made TCR yields vary.

Study outcomes and limitations: Expanded TCRs clustered into significantly more large CDR3 similarity groups than controls, the analysis revealed.

The sample consisted of whole blood, taken in connection with sensitization to the hapten diphenylcyclopropenone (DPC). The sequence was obtained from a woman between 45 and 60 years old with alopecia areata. Some clones in this sample may be carry-over from other donors' samples.

For the CDR3, the DNA is TGTGCCAGCAGTTCGGCAAGCGGGGGGGCGCAGGAGACCCAGTACTTC. It encodes CASSSASGGAQETQYF. The V gene is TRBV28, the J gene TRBJ2-5; 10 bases map to TRBD2. From germline, CDR1 is MDHEN and CDR2 SYDVKM. CDR3 length equals 16 residues. V gave up 4 bases and J gave up 5 bases; unmatched junction bases: 10.